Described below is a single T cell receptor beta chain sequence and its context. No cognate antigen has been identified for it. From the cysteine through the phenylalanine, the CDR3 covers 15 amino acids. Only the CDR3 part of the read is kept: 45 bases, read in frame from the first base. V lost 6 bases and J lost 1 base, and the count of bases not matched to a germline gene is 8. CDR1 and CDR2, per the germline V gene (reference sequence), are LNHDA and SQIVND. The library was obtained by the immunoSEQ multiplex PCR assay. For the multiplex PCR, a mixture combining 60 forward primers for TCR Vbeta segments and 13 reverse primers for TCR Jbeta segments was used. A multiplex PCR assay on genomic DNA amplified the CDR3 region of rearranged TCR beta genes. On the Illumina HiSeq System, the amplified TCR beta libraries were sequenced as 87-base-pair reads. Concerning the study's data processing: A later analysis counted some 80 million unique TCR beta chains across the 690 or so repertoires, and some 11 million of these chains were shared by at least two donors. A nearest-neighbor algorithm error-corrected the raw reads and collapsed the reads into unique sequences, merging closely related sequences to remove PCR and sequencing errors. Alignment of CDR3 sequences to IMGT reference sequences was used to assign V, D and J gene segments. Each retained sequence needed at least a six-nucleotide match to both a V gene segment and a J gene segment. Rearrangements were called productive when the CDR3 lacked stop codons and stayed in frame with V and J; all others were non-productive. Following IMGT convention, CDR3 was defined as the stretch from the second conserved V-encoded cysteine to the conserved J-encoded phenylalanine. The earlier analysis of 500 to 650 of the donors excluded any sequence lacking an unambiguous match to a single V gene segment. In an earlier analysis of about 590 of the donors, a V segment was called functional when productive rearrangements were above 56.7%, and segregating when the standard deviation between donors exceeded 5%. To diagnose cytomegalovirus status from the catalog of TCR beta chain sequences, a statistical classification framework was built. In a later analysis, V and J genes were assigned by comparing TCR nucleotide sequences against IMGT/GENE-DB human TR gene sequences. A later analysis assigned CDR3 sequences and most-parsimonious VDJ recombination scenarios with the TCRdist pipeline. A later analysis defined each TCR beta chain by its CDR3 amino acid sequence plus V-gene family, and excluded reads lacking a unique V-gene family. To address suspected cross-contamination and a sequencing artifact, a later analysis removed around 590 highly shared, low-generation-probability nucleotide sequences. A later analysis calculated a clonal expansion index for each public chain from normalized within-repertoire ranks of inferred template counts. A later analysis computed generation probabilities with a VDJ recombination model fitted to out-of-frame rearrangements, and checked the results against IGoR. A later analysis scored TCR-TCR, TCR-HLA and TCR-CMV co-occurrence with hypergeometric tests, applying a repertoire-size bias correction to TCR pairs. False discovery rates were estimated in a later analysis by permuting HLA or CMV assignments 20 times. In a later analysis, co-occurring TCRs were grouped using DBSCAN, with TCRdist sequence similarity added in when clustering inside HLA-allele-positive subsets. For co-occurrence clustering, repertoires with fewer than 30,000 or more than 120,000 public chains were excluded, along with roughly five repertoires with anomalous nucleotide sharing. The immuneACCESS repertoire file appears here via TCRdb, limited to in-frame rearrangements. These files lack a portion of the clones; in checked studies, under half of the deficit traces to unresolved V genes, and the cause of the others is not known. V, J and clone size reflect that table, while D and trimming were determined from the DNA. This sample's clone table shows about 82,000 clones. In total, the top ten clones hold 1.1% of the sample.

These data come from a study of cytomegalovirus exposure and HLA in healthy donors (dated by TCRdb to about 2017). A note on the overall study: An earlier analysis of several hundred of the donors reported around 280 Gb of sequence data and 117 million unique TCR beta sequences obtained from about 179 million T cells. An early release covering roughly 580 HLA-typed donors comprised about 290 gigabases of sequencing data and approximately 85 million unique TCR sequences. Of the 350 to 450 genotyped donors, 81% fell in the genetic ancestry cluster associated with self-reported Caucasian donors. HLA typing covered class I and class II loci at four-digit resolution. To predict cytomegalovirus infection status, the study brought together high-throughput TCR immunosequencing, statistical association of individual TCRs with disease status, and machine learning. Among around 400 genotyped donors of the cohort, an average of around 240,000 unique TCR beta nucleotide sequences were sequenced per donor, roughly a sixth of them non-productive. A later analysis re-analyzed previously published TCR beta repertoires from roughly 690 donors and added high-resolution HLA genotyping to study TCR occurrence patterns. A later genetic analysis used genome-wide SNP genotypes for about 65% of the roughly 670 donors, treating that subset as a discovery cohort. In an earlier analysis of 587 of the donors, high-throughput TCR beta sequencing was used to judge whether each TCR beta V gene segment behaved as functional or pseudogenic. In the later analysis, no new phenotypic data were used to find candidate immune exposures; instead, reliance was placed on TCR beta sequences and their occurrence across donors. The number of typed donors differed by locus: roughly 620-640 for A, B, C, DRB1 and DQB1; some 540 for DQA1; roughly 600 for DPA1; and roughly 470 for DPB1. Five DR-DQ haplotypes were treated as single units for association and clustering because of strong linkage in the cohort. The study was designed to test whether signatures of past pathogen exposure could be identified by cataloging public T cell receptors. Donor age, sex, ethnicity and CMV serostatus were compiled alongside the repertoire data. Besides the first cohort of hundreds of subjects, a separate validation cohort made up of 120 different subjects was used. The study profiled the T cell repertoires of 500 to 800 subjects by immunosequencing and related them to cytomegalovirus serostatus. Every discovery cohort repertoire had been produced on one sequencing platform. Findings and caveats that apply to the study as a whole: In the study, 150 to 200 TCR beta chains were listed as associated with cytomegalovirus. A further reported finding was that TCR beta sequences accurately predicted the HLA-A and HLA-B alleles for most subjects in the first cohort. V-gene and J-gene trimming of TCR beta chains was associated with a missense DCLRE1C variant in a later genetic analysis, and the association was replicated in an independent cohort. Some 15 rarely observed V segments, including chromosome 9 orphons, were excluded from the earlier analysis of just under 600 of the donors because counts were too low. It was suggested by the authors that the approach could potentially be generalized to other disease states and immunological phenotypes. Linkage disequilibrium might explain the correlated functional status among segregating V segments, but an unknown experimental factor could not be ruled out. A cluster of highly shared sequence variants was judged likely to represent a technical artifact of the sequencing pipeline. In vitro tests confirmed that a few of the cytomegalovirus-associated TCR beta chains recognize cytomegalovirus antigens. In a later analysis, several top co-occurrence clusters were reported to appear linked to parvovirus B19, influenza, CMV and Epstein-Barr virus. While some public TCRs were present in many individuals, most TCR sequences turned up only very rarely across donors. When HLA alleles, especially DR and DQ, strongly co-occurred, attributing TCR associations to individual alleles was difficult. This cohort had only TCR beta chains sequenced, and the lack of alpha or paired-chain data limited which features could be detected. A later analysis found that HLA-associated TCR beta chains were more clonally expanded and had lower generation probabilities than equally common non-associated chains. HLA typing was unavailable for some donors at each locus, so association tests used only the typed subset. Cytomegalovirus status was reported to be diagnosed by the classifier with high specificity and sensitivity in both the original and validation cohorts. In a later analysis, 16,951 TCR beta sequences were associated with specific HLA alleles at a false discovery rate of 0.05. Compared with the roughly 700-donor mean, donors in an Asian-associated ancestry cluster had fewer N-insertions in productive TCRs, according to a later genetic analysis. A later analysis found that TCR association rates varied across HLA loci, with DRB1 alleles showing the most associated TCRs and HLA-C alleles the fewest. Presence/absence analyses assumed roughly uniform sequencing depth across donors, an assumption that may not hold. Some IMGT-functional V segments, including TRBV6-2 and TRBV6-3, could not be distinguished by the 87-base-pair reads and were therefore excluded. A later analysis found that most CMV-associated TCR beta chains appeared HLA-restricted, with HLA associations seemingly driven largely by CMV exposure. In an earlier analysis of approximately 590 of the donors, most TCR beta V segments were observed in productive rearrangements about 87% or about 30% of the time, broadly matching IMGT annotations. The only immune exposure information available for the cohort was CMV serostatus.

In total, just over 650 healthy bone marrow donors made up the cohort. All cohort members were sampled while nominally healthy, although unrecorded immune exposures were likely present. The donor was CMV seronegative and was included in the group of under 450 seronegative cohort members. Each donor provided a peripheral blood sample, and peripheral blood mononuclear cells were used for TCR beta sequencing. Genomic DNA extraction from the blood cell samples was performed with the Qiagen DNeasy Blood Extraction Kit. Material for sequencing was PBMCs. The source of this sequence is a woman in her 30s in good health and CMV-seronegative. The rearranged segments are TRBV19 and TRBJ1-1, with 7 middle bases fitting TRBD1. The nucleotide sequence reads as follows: TGTGCCAGTAGGGGGCAGGGGGTATGGAACACTGAAGCTTTCTTT. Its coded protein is CASRGQGVWNTEAFF.